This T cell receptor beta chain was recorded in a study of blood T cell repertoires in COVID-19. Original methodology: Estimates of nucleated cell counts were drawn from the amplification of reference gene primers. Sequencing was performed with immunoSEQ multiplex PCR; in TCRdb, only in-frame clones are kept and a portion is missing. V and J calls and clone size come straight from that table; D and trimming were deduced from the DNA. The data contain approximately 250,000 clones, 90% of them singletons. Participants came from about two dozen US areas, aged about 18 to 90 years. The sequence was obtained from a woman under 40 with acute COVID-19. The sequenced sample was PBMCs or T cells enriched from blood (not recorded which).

CDR3 coding DNA: TGTGCCAGCAGTTCCCCGACAGGGGGCAATGAGCAGTTCTTC. This sequence encodes CASSSPTGGNEQFF. This chain links TRBV6-5 with TRBJ2-1, with 9 bases matching TRBD1. The CDR3 is 14 amino acids. Losses at the gene ends were 4 bases for V and 6 bases for J; bases not matched to a gene: 4. Germline V gene lookup returns CDR1 MNHEY and CDR2 SVGAGI.